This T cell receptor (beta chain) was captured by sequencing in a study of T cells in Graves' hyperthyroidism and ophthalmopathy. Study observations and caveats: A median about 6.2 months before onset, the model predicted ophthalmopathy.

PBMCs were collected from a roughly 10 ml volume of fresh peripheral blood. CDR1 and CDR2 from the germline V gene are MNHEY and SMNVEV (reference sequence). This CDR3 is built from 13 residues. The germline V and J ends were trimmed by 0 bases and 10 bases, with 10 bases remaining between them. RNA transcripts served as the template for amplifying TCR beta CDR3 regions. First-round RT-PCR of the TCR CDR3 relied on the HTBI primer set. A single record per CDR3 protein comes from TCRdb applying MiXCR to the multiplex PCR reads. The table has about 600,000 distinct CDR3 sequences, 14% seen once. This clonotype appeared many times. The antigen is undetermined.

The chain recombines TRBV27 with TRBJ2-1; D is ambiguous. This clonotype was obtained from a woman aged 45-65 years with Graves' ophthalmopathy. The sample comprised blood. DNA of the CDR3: TGTGCCAGCAGTTTATCGGGTGGGGTCGAGCAGTTCTTC. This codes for CASSLSGGVEQFF.